These T cell receptor beta chains were read from a single sample in a study of blood T cell repertoires in COVID-19. Sequenced by immunoSEQ multiplex PCR; TCRdb stores in-frame clones only, minus some. The sample consists of some 240,000 clones, around 84% of them appearing once. Source material: PBMCs or T cells enriched from blood (not recorded which). The source of these receptors is a man aged 30 to 45 with acute COVID-19. Both conserved end residues are part of each CDR3. D genes are given only for firm matches. For some rows the clone size is stated as once, few or many, or as a class when expanded; others skip it.

TGTGCCAGCAGTTACGTCTCGGGGGACAGGGCAGATACGCAGTATTTT | CASSYVSGDRADTQYF | TRBD1 | TRBJ2-3 | TRBV6-5 | NA
TGTGCCAGTAGTATAGATTTTCGTCAGCCCCAGCATTTT | CASSIDFRQPQHF | NA | TRBJ1-5 | TRBV19 | few
TGTGCCAGCAGTTACATCAGTCAGATCGGGACTGAAGCTTTCTTT | CASSYISQIGTEAFF | NA | TRBJ1-1 | TRBV6-5 | once
TGCAGCGTTGAGGGGAGCACGGATGTTGGGCTTTCTGGAAACACCATATATTTT | CSVEGSTDVGLSGNTIYF | NA | TRBJ1-3 | TRBV29-1 | many
TGTGCCAGCAGTTTATCGAGGAAAACCGGGGAGCTGTTTTTT | CASSLSRKTGELFF | NA | TRBJ2-2 | TRBV27 | NA
TGCGCCAGCACCAGACTAGCGGGCCCTGTACGGAATGAGCAGTTCTTC | CASTRLAGPVRNEQFF | TRBD2 | TRBJ2-1 | TRBV5-1 | NA
TGTGCCAGCAGCAACGAAGGACTAGCGGGAAGAAGCGGGGAGCTGTTTTTT | CASSNEGLAGRSGELFF | TRBD2 | TRBJ2-2 | TRBV7-2 | NA
TGTGCCATCAGGGGACAGGGGTTCGAAAAACTGTTTTTT | CAIRGQGFEKLFF | TRBD1 | TRBJ1-4 | TRBV10-3 | NA
TGTGCCAGCAGTTTATCGCGGTTCTCCTATAATTCACCCCTCCACTTT | CASSLSRFSYNSPLHF | NA | TRBJ1-6 | TRBV27 | once
TGTGCCAGTAGTACGACAGGGTCGGGTGGCTACACCTTC | CASSTTGSGGYTF | TRBD1 | TRBJ1-2 | TRBV19 | NA
TGTGCCAGCAGCTTGGTGGCTAGCGGGGGGCGAAATGAGCAGTTCTTC | CASSLVASGGRNEQFF | TRBD2 | TRBJ2-1 | TRBV5-1 | NA
TGTGCCAGCATGGGGGCGAGTTCTTTTAGAGCCAAAAACATTCAGTACTTC | CASMGASSFRAKNIQYF | NA | TRBJ2-4 | TRBV21-1 | NA
TGTGCCAGCAGTCGACAGGGAAATACCGGGGAGCTGTTTTTT | CASSRQGNTGELFF | TRBD1 | TRBJ2-2 | TRBV7-3 | NA
TGCGCCAGCAGCTTGGGAGGGTTCGGCCGGGAGCTGTTTTTT | CASSLGGFGRELFF | NA | TRBJ2-2 | TRBV5-1 | NA
TGTGCCAGCAGCCCGGGATCTTCTGTCCGCTACACCTTC | CASSPGSSVRYTF | NA | TRBJ1-2 | TRBV7-9 | once
TGTGCCAGCAGCCACCTAAACCCTAGCGGGAGATTCAACAATGAGCAGTTCTTC | CASSHLNPSGRFNNEQFF | TRBD2 | TRBJ2-1 | TRBV6-2/TRBV6-3 | NA
TGTGCCAGCAGCTCCGGGGGACTCAATCAGCCCCAGCATTTT | CASSSGGLNQPQHF | NA | TRBJ1-5 | TRBV7-9 | NA
TGTGCCAGTAGAGACCGGGACAGGGGTCATGAAAAACTGTTTTTT | CASRDRDRGHEKLFF | TRBD1 | TRBJ1-4 | TRBV19 | NA
TGTGCCAGCACCCCCGTTCGGGGGGCGGAAGCTTTCTTT | CASTPVRGAEAFF | NA | TRBJ1-1 | TRBV5-6 | NA
TGTGCCAGCAGTTCAGACTTTAGCGGGGCCGGGAACACCGGGGAGCTGTTTTTT | CASSSDFSGAGNTGELFF | TRBD2 | TRBJ2-2 | TRBV28 | NA
TGCGCCAGCAGCTTGTTGACGGGGGGCTCCTACAATGAGCAGTTCTTC | CASSLLTGGSYNEQFF | TRBD2 | TRBJ2-1 | TRBV5-1 | NA
TGTGCCAGCAGCCCCCTGGGGTACACCGGGAAGCTGTTTTTT | CASSPLGYTGKLFF | NA | TRBJ2-2 | TRBV3-1/TRBV3-2 | NA
TGTGCCAGCAGTGAAGGCAGTTTTTCTGGAAACACCATATATTTT | CASSEGSFSGNTIYF | NA | TRBJ1-3 | TRBV6-1 | NA
TGTGCCAGCAGCGTAGGTCTAGCGGATAACACCGGGGAGCTGTTTTTT | CASSVGLADNTGELFF | TRBD2 | TRBJ2-2 | TRBV9 | NA
TGTGCCAGTCGACTAGCGGGGGAGACCCAGTACTTC | CASRLAGETQYF | TRBD2 | TRBJ2-5 | TRBV19 | many
TGTGCCAGCAGCCCCTTTGGGGGGGAAGGCTACAATGAGCAGTTCTTC | CASSPFGGEGYNEQFF | TRBD2 | TRBJ2-1 | TRBV4-2 | NA